This T cell receptor beta chain appears in the sequencing data of a study of shared T cell receptors in the human thymus (TCRdb year 2021). With regard to the full study: The study examined how self-reactive, shared T-cell receptor alpha chains are generated in the human thymus.

As to this clone: The antigen this receptor binds is unknown. There are no base qualities to consult, and no much larger clone falls within one base.

Preparation of the library involved the immunoSEQ multiplex PCR assay. This immuneACCESS table, as held by TCRdb, lists in-frame sequences with V and J called but not all clones. Of the missing ones, under half trace to an unresolved V gene in checked studies; the others have no known cause. The sample table lists about 540,000 clones, around 78% of them with a count of one. The ten largest make up less than 0.015% of the sample. The V end gives up 5 bases and the J end 4 bases, leaving 6 bases in the junction not matched to a gene. The CDR3, cysteine through phenylalanine, is 13 amino acids long. The kept DNA is CDR3 alone, 39 bases in frame from the first base. According to the germline V gene (reference sequence), CDR1 reads GTSNPN and CDR2 reads SVGIG. These same data were also listed under a study on human thymus T cells. Reported in the second study: In Finland, the donors were immunologically healthy infants who were having open corrective cardiac surgery for congenital heart defects. Thymus tissue was obtained as surgical resects removed during corrective cardiac surgery. Usage of V and J gene segments appeared to be biased in both the thymic and the peripheral blood repertoires. The related research reported highly overlapping thymic TCR repertoires among unrelated individuals. The study described the TCR alpha and beta repertoires in about eight infant thymus samples and a handful of matching peripheral blood samples. The cohort included more than five male and a couple of female infants, with donor ages spanning 7 to 244 days. Thymocytes were mechanically released from the tissue and were stored as pellets of 10-30 million cells at -70 degrees C. A QIAsymphony instrument was used to extract genomic DNA from frozen cell pellets. The immunoSEQ multiplex PCR assay was used to amplify the TCRB and TCRAD loci from a standardized amount of quality-controlled genomic DNA. The amplicons spanned the V(D)J region and were long enough to cover the CDR3 and allow V and J genes to be identified. Through the commercial immunoSEQ service, the amplicons were sequenced on an Illumina platform. Corrections for primer bias and sequencing errors followed previously described methods, while TCRAD and TCRB definitions were based on the IMGT database. Analysis of the repertoires was done with immunoSEQ Analyzer 3.0 and VDJTools and included basic statistics, V/J segment usage, diversity estimates, rarefaction and pairwise overlap. Diversity was estimated using the Chao1, ChaoE, Efron-Thisted, Shannon and inverse Simpson indices, and was also estimated on datasets down-sampled to the size of the smallest sample. For repertoire overlap, CDR3 nucleotide sequence, V gene and J gene had to match strictly, and clustering was done by Jaccard-based multidimensional scaling. Thymus samples yielded on average around 800,000 unique TCRB clonotypes, compared with 80,000 to 85,000 from blood samples.

The sequenced material came from thymocytes. This receptor was taken from a boy younger than two with a congenital heart defect. Donor details come from another sample of the same person, matched by shared clones. This chain is built from TRBV30 and TRBJ2-5, with 8 central nucleotides matching TRBD1. The base sequence is TGTGCCTGGGGGGACAGGCCGAGAGAGACCCAGTACTTC. This gives the protein CAWGDRPRETQYF.